This entry is about one TCR beta chain. There are 15 residues in the CDR3. Germline assignment: CDR1 LGHDT and CDR2 YNNKEL (reference sequence). V was trimmed by 2 bases and J by 6 bases, leaving 13 bases between them. This record belongs to a study of blood T cell repertoires in COVID-19. Whole-study context: Acute-phase and convalescent COVID-19 samples originated in the United States, Italy and Spain.

Sequencing was performed with immunoSEQ multiplex PCR; in TCRdb, only in-frame clones are kept and a portion is missing. The table records 150,000 to 200,000 clones, just over 85% of them present only once. V is TRBV3-1 (or the pseudogene TRBV3-2) and J is TRBJ1-4; possibly TRBD1 for D (6 bases). The sequenced material came from peripheral blood. This clonotype was sampled from a man aged 55 to 70 with acute or convalescent COVID-19. CDR3 amino acids: CASSQSGQEYEKLFF. CDR3 sequence (DNA): TGTGCCAGCAGCCAATCGGGACAAGAATATGAAAAACTGTTTTTT.